This T cell receptor beta chain was captured in a study of Graves' ophthalmopathy and Graves' hyperthyroidism. This CDR3 region has 16 residues. With 5 bases clipped from V and 0 bases from J, the junction kept 8 bases outside the gene matches. Germline lookup yields CDR1 SGHTA and CDR2 FQGTGA. Amplification of the TCR beta CDR3 regions used RNA transcripts (as template). First-round RT-PCR relied on HTBI primers, and a second-round multiplex PCR came next. TCRdb re-derived calls from the multiplex PCR reads in MiXCR, one entry per CDR3 protein. The sample holds 400,000 or so distinct CDR3 sequences, approximately 18% seen once. This clonotype was observed many times.

The chain couples TRBV7-3 to TRBJ2-5; 8 nucleotides align to TRBD2. This sequence originates from an adult woman with stable Graves' hyperthyroidism. Sequenced material: peripheral blood. The DNA for the CDR3 is TGTGCCAGCAGCCTCCGGGGGGGCAGGGACCAAGAGACCCAGTACTTC. This gives the protein CASSLRGGRDQETQYF.